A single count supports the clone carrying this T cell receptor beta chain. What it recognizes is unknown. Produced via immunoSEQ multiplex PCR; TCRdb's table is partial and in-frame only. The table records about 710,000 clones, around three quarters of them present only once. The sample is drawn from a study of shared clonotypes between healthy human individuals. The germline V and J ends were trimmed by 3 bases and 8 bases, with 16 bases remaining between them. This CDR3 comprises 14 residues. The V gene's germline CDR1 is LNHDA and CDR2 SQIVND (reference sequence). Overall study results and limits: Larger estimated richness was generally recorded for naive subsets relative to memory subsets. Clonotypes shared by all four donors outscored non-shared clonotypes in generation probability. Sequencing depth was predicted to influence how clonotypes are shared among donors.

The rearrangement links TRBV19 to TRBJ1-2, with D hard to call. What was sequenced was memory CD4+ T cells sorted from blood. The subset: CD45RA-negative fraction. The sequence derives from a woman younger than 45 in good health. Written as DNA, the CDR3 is TGTGCCAGTAGTATTTGGAGCAACCCGAGCGGCTACACCTTC. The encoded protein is CASSIWSNPSGYTF.